A selection of T cell receptor beta chains follows, all from one sample in a study of CD8 T cells in Susac syndrome. TCRdb fed the immunoSEQ multiplex PCR reads into MiXCR, producing one record per CDR3 protein. This sample carries 300,000 or so distinct CDR3 sequences, about 92% of them seen once, and the ten largest clones take 0.065%. Sample: CD4+ T cells from PBMCs. The receptors come from a human donor with multiple sclerosis. Each CDR3 is given with its conserved first and last residue. A D gene is named only where the DNA matches it firmly. The size of a clone is reported for some rows only, either as once, few or many, or as a class for expanded clones.

DNA: TGCAGTGCTAGCCAGACCGGCACAGATACGCAGTATTTT; CDR3: CSASQTGTDTQYF; D: .; V: TRBV20-1; size: .; J: TRBJ2-3
DNA: TGTGCCAGCAGTAATCGGGCCACAGGGACGGTCACTGAAGCTTTCTTT; CDR3: CASSNRATGTVTEAFF; D: .; V: TRBV6-1; size: .; J: TRBJ1-1
DNA: TGTGCCATCAGTGGACCAGCGGATACAGATACGCAGTATTTT; CDR3: CAISGPADTDTQYF; D: .; V: TRBV10-3; size: .; J: TRBJ2-3
DNA: TGTGCCAGCAGCGCGGGGACAAACAATCAGCCCCAGCATTTT; CDR3: CASSAGTNNQPQHF; D: .; V: TRBV7-6; size: .; J: TRBJ1-5
DNA: TGTGCCAGCAGACCGACTAGTCCCGCTTACAATGAGCAGTTCTTC; CDR3: CASRPTSPAYNEQFF; D: .; V: TRBV6-2/TRBV6-3; size: once; J: TRBJ2-1
DNA: TGTGCCAGTAGTAGATCGACAGTGAACACTGAAGCTTTCTTT; CDR3: CASSRSTVNTEAFF; D: .; V: TRBV19; size: .; J: TRBJ1-1
DNA: TGTGCCAGCAGCTTGGCAGGGGGACCCTACAATGAGCAGTTCTTC; CDR3: CASSLAGGPYNEQFF; D: TRBD1; V: TRBV7-2; size: .; J: TRBJ2-1
DNA: TGTGCCAGCAGTTTAGCTGGGAACCCTGAAGCTTTCTTT; CDR3: CASSLAGNPEAFF; D: .; V: TRBV12-3/TRBV12-4; size: .; J: TRBJ1-1
DNA: TGTGCCAGTAGACACCCAGGTGGACCTAGCACAGATACGCAGTATTTT; CDR3: CASRHPGGPSTDTQYF; D: .; V: TRBV19; size: .; J: TRBJ2-3
DNA: TGTGCCAGCAGGCCCGGCCTCGGTCGATACGAGCAGTACTTC; CDR3: CASRPGLGRYEQYF; D: .; V: TRBV13; size: .; J: TRBJ2-7
DNA: TGCGCCAGCAGCCAAGAGAGTTGGGCTCCCCTCGCGGTCTTT; CDR3: CASSQESWAPLAVF; D: .; V: TRBV4-3; size: .; J: TRBJ1-1
DNA: TGTGCCAGCAGCTCGAGAGCGGAGAATGAGCAGTTCTTC; CDR3: CASSSRAENEQFF; D: .; V: TRBV7-9; size: .; J: TRBJ2-1
DNA: TGTGCCAGCAGTACACCTCAGCCGGACAGGGGTGTAAAAGATACGCAGTATTTT; CDR3: CASSTPQPDRGVKDTQYF; D: TRBD1; V: TRBV6-1; size: .; J: TRBJ2-3
DNA: TGTGCCTGGAGCCAAGGGACGCCGCATGGCTACACCTTC; CDR3: CAWSQGTPHGYTF; D: .; V: TRBV30; size: few; J: TRBJ1-2
DNA: TGCAGTGCTATTAAAGGGGTGGGGGACTACAATGAGCAGTTCTTC; CDR3: CSAIKGVGDYNEQFF; D: .; V: TRBV20-1; size: .; J: TRBJ2-1
DNA: TGTGCCTGGAGGGACAGGAATAATTCACCCCTCCACTTT; CDR3: CAWRDRNNSPLHF; D: TRBD1; V: TRBV30; size: .; J: TRBJ1-6
DNA: TGTGCCAGCAGCCCCCGTGCGGGGCGGCCAAACACCATATATTTT; CDR3: CASSPRAGRPNTIYF; D: .; V: TRBV9; size: .; J: TRBJ1-3
DNA: TGCGCCAGCAGCACGGAGGGCGGGCGAACCTACAATGAGCAGTTCTTC; CDR3: CASSTEGGRTYNEQFF; D: .; V: TRBV5-1; size: .; J: TRBJ2-1
DNA: TGTGCCAGTCGGGACACCAATGAGCAGTTCTTC; CDR3: CASRDTNEQFF; D: .; V: TRBV18; size: .; J: TRBJ2-1
DNA: TGCGCCAGCAGTTTGCACCCTAGCGGGGGGGCCGAGGAGACCCAGTACTTC; CDR3: CASSLHPSGGAEETQYF; D: TRBD2; V: TRBV5-1; size: .; J: TRBJ2-5
DNA: TGTGCCAGCAGCCAAGAGGGACTAGCGGGAGGGGACAATGAGCAGTTCTTC; CDR3: CASSQEGLAGGDNEQFF; D: TRBD2; V: TRBV14; size: .; J: TRBJ2-1
DNA: TGTGCCAGCAGCTCGGGACAGTACGGGGAGCTGTTTTTT; CDR3: CASSSGQYGELFF; D: TRBD1; V: TRBV7-9; size: .; J: TRBJ2-2
DNA: TGTGCCAGCAATGGTTGGAGCAGCGATGAGCAGTTCTTC; CDR3: CASNGWSSDEQFF; D: .; V: TRBV2; size: .; J: TRBJ2-1
DNA: TGTGCCAGCAGTTCCCTTGCCGGACTTTCCAACTACGAGCAGTACTTC; CDR3: CASSSLAGLSNYEQYF; D: .; V: TRBV6-2/TRBV6-3; size: .; J: TRBJ2-7
DNA: TGTGCCAGCAGTTTATGGGCCATCACCGGGGAGCTGTTTTTT; CDR3: CASSLWAITGELFF; D: .; V: TRBV6-5; size: .; J: TRBJ2-2
DNA: TGTGCCAGCAGCTCACCGGGACGGACTAAAGAGACCCAGTACTTC; CDR3: CASSSPGRTKETQYF; D: .; V: TRBV7-2; size: .; J: TRBJ2-5
DNA: TGTGCCAGCAGCCAAAATCCCAACCAAGAGACCCAGTACTTC; CDR3: CASSQNPNQETQYF; D: .; V: TRBV4-2; size: .; J: TRBJ2-5